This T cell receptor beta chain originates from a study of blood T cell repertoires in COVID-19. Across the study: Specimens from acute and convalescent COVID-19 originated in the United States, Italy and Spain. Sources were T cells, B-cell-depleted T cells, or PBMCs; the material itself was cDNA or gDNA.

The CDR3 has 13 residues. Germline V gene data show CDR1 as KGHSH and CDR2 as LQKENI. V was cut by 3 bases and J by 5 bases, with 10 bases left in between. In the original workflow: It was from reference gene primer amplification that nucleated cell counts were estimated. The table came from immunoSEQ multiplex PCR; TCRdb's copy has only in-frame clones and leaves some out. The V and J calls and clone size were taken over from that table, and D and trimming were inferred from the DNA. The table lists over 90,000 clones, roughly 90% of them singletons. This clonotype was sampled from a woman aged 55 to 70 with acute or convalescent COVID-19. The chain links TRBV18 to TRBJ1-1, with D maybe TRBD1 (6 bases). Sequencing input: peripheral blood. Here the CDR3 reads CASSPQQGTEAFF. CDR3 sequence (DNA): TGTGCCAGCTCACCTCAACAGGGAACTGAAGCTTTCTTT.